This passage covers 6 T cell receptor beta chains from one sample sequenced in a study of T cell responses to AZD1222 COVID-19 vaccine. Method: immunoSEQ multiplex PCR; TCRdb's copy keeps in-frame clones and lacks some. The data contain 120,000 to 150,000 clones, 82% of them seen just once; the ten biggest clones take up roughly 4.5%. The sequencing here drew on peripheral blood, taken on day 0 of MenACWY control vaccination. The receptors were sampled from an adult in good health.

This chain joins TRBV7-9 and TRBJ1-3; no definite D call. CDR3 length equals 15 residues. V gave up 6 bases and J gave up 0 bases, with 12 bases separating them. Germline V gene lookup returns CDR1 SEHNR and CDR2 FQNEAQ (reference sequence). The CDR3 region has the DNA TGTGCCAGCAGGCTAGGGAGCCGCTCTGGAAACACCATATATTTT. This translates into CASRLGSRSGNTIYF. The full variable domain, in which reference TRBV7-9 and TRBJ1-3 provide the parts outside the CDR3, is DTGVSQNPRHKITKRGQNVTFRCDPISEHNRLYWYRQTLGQGPEFLTYFQNEAQLEKSRLLSDRFSAERPKGSFSTLEIQRTEQGDSAMYLCASRLGSRSGNTIYFGEGSWLTVV.

About this clone itself: Other nucleotide sequences from this sample produce the same CDR3. V gene TRBV29-1 combines with J gene TRBJ2-7, with TRBD1 matching over 8 bases. CDR1 is SQVTM and CDR2 is ANQGSEA in the germline V gene. V lost 5 bases, J lost 4 bases, and 7 bases stayed unmatched. The CDR3 has 13 amino acids. The CDR3 nucleotides read TGCAGCGTTCAAGGACAGGGAGCGTACGAGCAGTACTTC. Amino acids: CSVQGQGAYEQYF.

The CDR3 is CASSQGGGTINGYTF. The CDR3 DNA reads TGTGCCAGCAGCCAAGGAGGGGGGACGATTAATGGCTACACCTTC. The rearrangement joins TRBV3-1 (or the pseudogene TRBV3-2) to TRBJ1-2; possibly TRBD1 for D (6 bases). V was pared by 1 base and J by 6 bases, with 15 bases between. The CDR3 totals 15 residues. Germline V gives CDR1 LGHDT, CDR2 YNNKEL (reference sequence).

The CDR3 sequence is CSGWGGETQYF. CDR3 coding DNA: TGCAGTGGATGGGGAGGCGAGACCCAGTACTTC. The V and J genes are TRBV20-1 and TRBJ2-5; tentative D call: TRBD2 (6 bases). Trimming took off 7 bases at V and 5 bases at J, with 11 bases between the two ends. The CDR3 contains 11 residues. The V gene's germline CDR1 is DFQATT and CDR2 SNEGSKA (reference sequence).

The rearrangement joins TRBV29-1 to TRBJ1-2, with 10 nucleotides matching TRBD1. Germline V gene data show CDR1 as SQVTM and CDR2 as ANQGSEA. This CDR3 has 13 residues. V was pared by 4 bases and J by 8 bases, with 7 bases of the junction left unmatched. CDR3: CSVGPGQGSGYTF. CDR3 nucleotides: TGCAGCGTTGGACCGGGACAGGGGTCGGGCTACACCTTC.

The chain employs TRBV9 and TRBJ2-7, with unresolved D. The CDR3 spans 12 residues. V lost 4 bases to trimming and J lost 7 bases, with 12 bases between them. Looked up from germline, CDR1 is SGDLS and CDR2 is YYNGEE. The CDR3 bases are TGTGCCAGCAGCCCGGACCTAATGGAGCAGTACTTC. This translates into CASSPDLMEQYF. The full variable domain, with the rest looked up from reference TRBV9 and TRBJ2-7, is DSGVTQTPKHLITATGQRVTLRCSPRSGDLSVYWYQQSLDQGLQFLIQYYNGEERAKGNILERFSAQQFPDLHSELNLSSLELGDSALYFCASSPDLMEQYFGPGTRLTVT.